This TCR beta chain appears in the sequencing data of a study of neurological immune-mediated disorders. Germline V gene lookup returns CDR1 SGHRS and CDR2 YFSETQ. Trimming pared 3 bases from V and 4 bases from J, leaving 9 bases between. CDR3 size: 13 residues. The sample holds many counts of this clonotype. MiXCR, run by TCRdb on the 5' RACE reads, gives a single entry per CDR3 protein. In the table there are about 84,000 distinct CDR3 sequences, around a tenth of which are singletons. The sample consisted of PBMCs. The sequence was obtained from a man aged 40-49 years in good health. The rearrangement uses TRBV5-1 and TRBJ2-3; no definite D call. The CDR3 DNA follows: TGCGCCAGCAGCTCGGGTAGACCAGATACGCAGTATTTT. This codes for CASSSGRPDTQYF.